This is a list of T cell receptor beta chains from one sample in a study of CD4 and CD8 cells across lung adenocarcinoma regions. TCRdb independently ran MiXCR on the PCR reads; one entry per CDR3 protein. The sample includes 9,500 to 11,000 distinct CDR3 sequences, 50% to 60% of them seen just once. Sequenced material: CD8+ T cells from the margin of a lung tumor. These receptors all stem from a male donor with lung adenocarcinoma. The CD4 and CD8 labels of this study may be unreliable. CDR3s include the opening cysteine and the closing phenylalanine or tryptophan. The D gene is left open where the match is weak. Size is stated for part of the rows, as once, few or many counts, or as a class when the clone is expanded.

>TRBD1|TRBV4-1|.|TRBJ1-2
CASSQDSLQGTYGYTF
TGCGCCAGCAGCCAAGACTCCCTACAGGGGACCTATGGCTACACCTTC
>.|TRBV4-1|.|TRBJ2-5
CASSQVPGMVVDTQYF
TGCGCCAGCAGCCAAGTCCCAGGGATGGTCGTTGACACCCAGTACTTC
>.|TRBV7-2|.|TRBJ2-3
CASSLTADTDTQYF
TGTGCCAGCAGCTTAACAGCGGACACAGATACGCAGTATTTT
>TRBD1|TRBV6-1|few|TRBJ2-6
CASSKTWTGLLSGANVLTF
TGTGCCAGCAGTAAGACTTGGACAGGGTTGCTCTCTGGGGCCAACGTCCTGACTTTC
>.|TRBV7-2|many|TRBJ2-5
CASSWGGGPKTQYF
TGTGCCAGCAGCTGGGGGGGGGGGCCGAAGACCCAGTACTTC
>.|TRBV10-3|.|TRBJ2-7
CAISDSFTGTLTYEQYF
TGTGCCATCAGTGACTCCTTTACAGGGACCCTTACCTACGAGCAGTACTTC
>.|TRBV7-6|.|TRBJ2-5
CASSRRQKETQYF
TGTGCCAGCAGCCGCCGACAAAAAGAGACCCAGTACTTC
>TRBD2|TRBV27|.|TRBJ2-5
CASSSRGGTAQYF
TGTGCCAGCAGTTCCCGGGGGGGCACGGCCCAGTACTTC
>.|TRBV27|.|TRBJ2-4
CASSGTRGDKNIQYF
TGTGCCAGCAGTGGGACACGGGGAGACAAAAACATTCAGTACTTC
>.|TRBV12-3/TRBV12-4|once|TRBJ1-1
CASSWDTPEAFF
TGTGCCAGCAGTTGGGACACGCCTGAAGCTTTCTTT
>TRBD2|TRBV10-3|.|TRBJ2-1
CAISELPSGGVSYEQFF
TGTGCCATCAGTGAGTTGCCTAGCGGGGGGGTAAGCTATGAGCAGTTCTTC
>TRBD1|TRBV28|.|TRBJ2-4
CARGLWAKDMQYF
TGCGCCAGGGGGCTGTGGGCCAAAGACATGCAGTACTTT
>TRBD2|TRBV6-1|.|TRBJ2-6
CASRQLAGGGGANVLTF
TGTGCCAGCAGGCAACTAGCGGGAGGCGGAGGGGCCAACGTCCTGACTTTC